These 3 T cell receptor beta chains were sequenced from one sample in a study of cytomegalovirus exposure and HLA in healthy donors. Clones were sequenced by immunoSEQ multiplex PCR, and TCRdb holds only the in-frame ones, with some missing. The sample lists over 110,000 clones, about nine tenths seen once, with about 2.7% in the top ten. The source material was PBMCs. Receptor source: a young man in good health and CMV-seronegative.

This clone turned up a few times. The chain employs TRBV4-3 and TRBJ2-7, with D hard to call. The germline V gene encodes CDR1 LGHNA and CDR2 YSLEER. The CDR3 has 14 residues. V was clipped by 1 base and J by 2 bases, with 9 bases between them. CDR3 residues: CASSQARFAYEQYF. The CDR3, as DNA: TGCGCCAGCAGCCAAGCACGGTTCGCCTACGAGCAGTACTTC.

This clone was seen a handful of times. V gene TRBV7-9 combines with J gene TRBJ2-7; 7 bases line up with TRBD2. Germline lookup yields CDR1 SEHNR and CDR2 FQNEAQ (reference sequence). This CDR3 has 14 residues. The junction had 4 bases not matched to a gene; V was cut back by 1 base and J by 4 bases. CDR3 in DNA: TGTGCCAGCAGCTTAGATAGCGGGCTTTACGAGCAGTACTTC. Amino acids: CASSLDSGLYEQYF.

This sequence joins TRBV6-1 and TRBJ2-7; 7 bases agree with TRBD1. Trimming took 6 bases from V and 2 from J; bases not matched to a gene: 1. Germline V gene data show CDR1 as MNHNS and CDR2 as SASEGT. The CDR3 runs to 12 residues. The CDR3 DNA follows: TGTGCCAGCAGCGGGACAGCCTACGAGCAGTACTTC. It yields the protein CASSGTAYEQYF.